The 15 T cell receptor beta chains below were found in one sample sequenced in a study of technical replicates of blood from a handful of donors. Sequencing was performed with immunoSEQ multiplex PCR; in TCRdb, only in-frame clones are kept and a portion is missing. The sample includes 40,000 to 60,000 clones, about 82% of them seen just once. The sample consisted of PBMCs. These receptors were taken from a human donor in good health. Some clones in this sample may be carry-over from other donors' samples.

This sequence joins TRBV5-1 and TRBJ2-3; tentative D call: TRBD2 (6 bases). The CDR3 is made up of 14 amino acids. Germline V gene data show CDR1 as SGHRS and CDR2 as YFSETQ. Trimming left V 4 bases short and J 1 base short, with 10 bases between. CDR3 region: CASSQGLGTDTQYF. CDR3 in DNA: TGCGCCAGCAGCCAGGGACTTGGCACAGATACGCAGTATTTT. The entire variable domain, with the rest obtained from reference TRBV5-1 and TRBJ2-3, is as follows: KAGVTQTPRYLIKTRGQQVTLSCSPISGHRSVSWYQQTPGQGLQFLFEYFSETQRNKGNFPGRFSGRQFSNSRSEMNVSTLELGDSALYLCASSQGLGTDTQYFGPGTRLTVL.

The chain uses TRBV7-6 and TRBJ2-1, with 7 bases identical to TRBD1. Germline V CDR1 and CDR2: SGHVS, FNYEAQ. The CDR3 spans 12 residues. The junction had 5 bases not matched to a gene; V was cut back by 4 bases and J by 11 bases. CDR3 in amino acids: CASSSRQGKQFF. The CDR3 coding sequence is TGTGCCAGCAGCTCGAGACAGGGAAAGCAGTTCTTC.

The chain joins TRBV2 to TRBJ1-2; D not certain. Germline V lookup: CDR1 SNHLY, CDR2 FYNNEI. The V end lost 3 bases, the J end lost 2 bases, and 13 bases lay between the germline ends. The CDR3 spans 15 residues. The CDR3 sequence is CASSESPHGNYGYTF. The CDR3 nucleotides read TGTGCCAGCAGTGAGTCCCCCCACGGGAACTATGGCTACACCTTC.

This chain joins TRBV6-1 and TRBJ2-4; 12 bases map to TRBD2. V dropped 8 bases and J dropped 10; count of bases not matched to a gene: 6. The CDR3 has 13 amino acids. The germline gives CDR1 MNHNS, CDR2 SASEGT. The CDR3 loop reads CASRASGGGIQYF. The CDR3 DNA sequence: TGTGCCAGCCGGGCTAGCGGGGGGGGAATTCAGTACTTC.

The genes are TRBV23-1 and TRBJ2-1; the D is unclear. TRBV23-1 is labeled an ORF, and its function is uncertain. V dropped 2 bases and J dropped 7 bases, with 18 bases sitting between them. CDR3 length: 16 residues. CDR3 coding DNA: TGCGCCAGCAGTCAAGAGATCACCCCCTCGAGGAATGAGCAGTTCTTC. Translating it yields CASSQEITPSRNEQFF.

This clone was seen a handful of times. The CDR3 spells CASSTSSNYGYTF. The CDR3 DNA reads TGTGCCAGCAGCACCAGTTCTAACTATGGCTACACCTTC. The chain links TRBV7-9 to TRBJ1-2; D gene ambiguous. The CDR3 totals 13 residues. Looked up from germline, CDR1 is SEHNR and CDR2 is FQNEAQ (reference sequence). Trimming took 5 bases from V and 0 from J, leaving 7 bases between them.

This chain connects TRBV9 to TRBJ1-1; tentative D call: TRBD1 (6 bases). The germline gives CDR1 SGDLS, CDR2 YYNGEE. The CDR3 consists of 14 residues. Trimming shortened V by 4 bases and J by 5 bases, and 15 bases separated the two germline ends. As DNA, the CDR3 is TGTGCCAGCAGCCCCCGGGCAGGGGTTACTGAAGCTTTCTTT. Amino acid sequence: CASSPRAGVTEAFF. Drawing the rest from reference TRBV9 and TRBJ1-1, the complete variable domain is DSGVTQTPKHLITATGQRVTLRCSPRSGDLSVYWYQQSLDQGLQFLIQYYNGEERAKGNILERFSAQQFPDLHSELNLSSLELGDSALYFCASSPRAGVTEAFFGQGTRLTVV.

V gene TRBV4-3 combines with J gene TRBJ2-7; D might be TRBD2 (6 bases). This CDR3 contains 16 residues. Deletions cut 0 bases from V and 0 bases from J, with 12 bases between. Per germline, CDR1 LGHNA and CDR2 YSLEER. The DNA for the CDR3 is TGCGCCAGCAGCCAAGATCGCGGGGACCCCTCCTACGAGCAGTACTTC. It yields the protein CASSQDRGDPSYEQYF.

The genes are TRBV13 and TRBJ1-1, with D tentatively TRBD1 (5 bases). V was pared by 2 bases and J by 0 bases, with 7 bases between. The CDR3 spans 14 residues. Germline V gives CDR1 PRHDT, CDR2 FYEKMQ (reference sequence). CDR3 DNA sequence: TGTGCCAGCAGCTTAAGGGGCTTGAACACTGAAGCTTTCTTT. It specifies CASSLRGLNTEAFF.

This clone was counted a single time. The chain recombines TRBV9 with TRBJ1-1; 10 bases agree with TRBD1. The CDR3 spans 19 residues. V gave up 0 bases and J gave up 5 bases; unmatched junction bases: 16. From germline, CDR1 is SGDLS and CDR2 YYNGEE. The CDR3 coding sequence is TGTGCCAGCAGCGTAGCCCCCACCGGGACAGGGGTTCGGAATACTGAAGCTTTCTTT. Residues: CASSVAPTGTGVRNTEAFF.

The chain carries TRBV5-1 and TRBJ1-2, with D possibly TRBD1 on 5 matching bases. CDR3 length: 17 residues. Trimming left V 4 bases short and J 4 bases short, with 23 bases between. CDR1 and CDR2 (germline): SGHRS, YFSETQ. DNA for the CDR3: TGCGCCAGCAGCCCCAGCGAGGGAGGCAGGGCGAGCTATGGCTACACCTTC. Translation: CASSPSEGGRASYGYTF.

CDR3 bases: TGTGCCAGCAGGGAATCAGGGGGGAACACTGAAGCTTTCTTT. Amino acids: CASRESGGNTEAFF. This rearrangement joins TRBV28 to TRBJ1-1; 7 nucleotides agree with TRBD1. With V trimmed by 6 bases and J by 1 base, 5 bases remained unmatched. The length of the CDR3 is 14 residues. Germline V CDR1 and CDR2: MDHEN, SYDVKM.

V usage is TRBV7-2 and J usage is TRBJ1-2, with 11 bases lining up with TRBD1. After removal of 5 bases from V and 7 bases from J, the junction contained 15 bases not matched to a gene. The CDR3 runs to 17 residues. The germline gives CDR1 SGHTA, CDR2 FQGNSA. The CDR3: CASSGTGTGGGRSGYTF. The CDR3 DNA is TGTGCCAGCAGCGGTACCGGGACAGGGGGAGGTCGGAGTGGCTACACCTTC.

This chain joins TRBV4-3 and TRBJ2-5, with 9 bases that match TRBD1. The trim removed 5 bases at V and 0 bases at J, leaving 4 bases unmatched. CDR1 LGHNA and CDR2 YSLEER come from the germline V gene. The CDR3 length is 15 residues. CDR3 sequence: CASSLGDRDQETQYF. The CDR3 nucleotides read TGCGCCAGCAGCTTAGGGGACAGGGACCAAGAGACCCAGTACTTC.

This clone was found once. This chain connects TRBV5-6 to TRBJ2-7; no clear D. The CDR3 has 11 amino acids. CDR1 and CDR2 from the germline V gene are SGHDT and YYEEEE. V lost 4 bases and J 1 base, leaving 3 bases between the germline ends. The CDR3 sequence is CASSASYEQYF. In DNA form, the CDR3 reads TGTGCCAGCAGCGCGTCCTACGAGCAGTACTTC.